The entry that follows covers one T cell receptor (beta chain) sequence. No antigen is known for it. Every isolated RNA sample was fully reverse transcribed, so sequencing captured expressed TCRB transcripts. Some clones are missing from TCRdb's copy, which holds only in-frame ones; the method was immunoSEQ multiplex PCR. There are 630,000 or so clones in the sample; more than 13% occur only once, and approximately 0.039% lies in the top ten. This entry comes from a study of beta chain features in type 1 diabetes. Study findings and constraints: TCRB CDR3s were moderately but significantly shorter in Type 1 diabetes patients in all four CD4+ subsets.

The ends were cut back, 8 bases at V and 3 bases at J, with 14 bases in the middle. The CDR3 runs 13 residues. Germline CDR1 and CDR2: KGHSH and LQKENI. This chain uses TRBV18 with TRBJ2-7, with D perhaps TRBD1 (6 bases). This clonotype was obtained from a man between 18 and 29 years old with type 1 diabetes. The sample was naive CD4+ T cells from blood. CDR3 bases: TGTGCCAGCACTACAGGGACGATCTACGAGCAGTACTTC. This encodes CASTTGTIYEQYF.